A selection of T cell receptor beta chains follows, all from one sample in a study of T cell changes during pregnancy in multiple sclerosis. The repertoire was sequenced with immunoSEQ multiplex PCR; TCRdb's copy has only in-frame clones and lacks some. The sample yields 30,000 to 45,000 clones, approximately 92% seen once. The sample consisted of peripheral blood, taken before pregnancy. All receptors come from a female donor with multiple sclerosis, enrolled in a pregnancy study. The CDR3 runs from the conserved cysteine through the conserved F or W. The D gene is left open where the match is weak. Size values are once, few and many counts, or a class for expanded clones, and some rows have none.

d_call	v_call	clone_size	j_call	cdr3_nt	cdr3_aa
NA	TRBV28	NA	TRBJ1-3	TGTGCCAGCATGACAGCAGCCCATTCTTACTCTGGAAACACCATATATTTT	CASMTAAHSYSGNTIYF
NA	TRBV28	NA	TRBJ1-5	TGTGCCAGCAGTCCCCTAAGAGGCAGGGGCGATAGCAATCAGCCCCAGCATTTT	CASSPLRGRGDSNQPQHF
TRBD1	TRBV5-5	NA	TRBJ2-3	TGTGCCAGCAGCTTGCGGGACAGGGGGGGCACAGATACGCAGTATTTT	CASSLRDRGGTDTQYF
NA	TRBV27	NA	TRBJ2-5	TGTGCCAGCAGTTCTTACGGTGAGACCCAGTACTTC	CASSSYGETQYF
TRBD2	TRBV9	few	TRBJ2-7	TGTGCCAGCAGCCCAGGGACTAGCCAGAACGAGCAGTACTTC	CASSPGTSQNEQYF
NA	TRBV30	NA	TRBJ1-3	TGTGCCTGGAGTCGGGGGTCGAGCGGTGGAAACACCATATATTTT	CAWSRGSSGGNTIYF
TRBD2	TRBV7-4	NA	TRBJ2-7	TGTGCCAGCAGCTTAGCGGTAGCGGGAGGCCACGAGCAGTACTTC	CASSLAVAGGHEQYF
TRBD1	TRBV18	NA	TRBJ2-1	TGTGCCAGCTCTCCTGGGACAGGCGTCGCCTACAATGAGCAGTTCTTC	CASSPGTGVAYNEQFF
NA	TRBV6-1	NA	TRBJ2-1	TGTGCCAGCCATAGCTCCTACAATGAGCAGTTCTTC	CASHSSYNEQFF
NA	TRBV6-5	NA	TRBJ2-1	TGTGCCAGCAGGCTACCCGGACAGTTAGAGAAGGGGCAGTTCTTC	CASRLPGQLEKGQFF
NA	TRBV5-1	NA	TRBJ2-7	TGCGCCAGCAGCTTGGCCCCGTCGTCCTACGAGCAGTACTTC	CASSLAPSSYEQYF
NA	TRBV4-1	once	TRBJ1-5	TGCGCCAGCAGCCCTGGGGGGGGGAGAGGCAATCAGCCCCAGCATTTT	CASSPGGGRGNQPQHF
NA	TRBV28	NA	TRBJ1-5	TGTGCCACCGGGGGGGGCGCGGGCAATCAGCCCCAGCATTTT	CATGGGAGNQPQHF
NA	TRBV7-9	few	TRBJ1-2	TGTGCCAGCAGCTATGGGCCGGGGGAGTATGGCTACACCTTC	CASSYGPGEYGYTF
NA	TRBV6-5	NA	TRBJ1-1	TGTGCCAGCAGCCAAGGACAGCCTTGGGACACTGAAGCTTTCTTT	CASSQGQPWDTEAFF
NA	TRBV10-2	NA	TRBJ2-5	TGCGCCAGCCACCGGGTGGTGGAGACCCAGTACTTC	CASHRVVETQYF
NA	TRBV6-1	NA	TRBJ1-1	TGTGCCAGCAGAGACACCGTTGGTTTTCGAGCTTTCTTT	CASRDTVGFRAFF
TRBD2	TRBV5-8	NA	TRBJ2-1	TGTGCCACCGCGAGGGCTAGCGGGATTAATGAGCAGTTCTTC	CATARASGINEQFF
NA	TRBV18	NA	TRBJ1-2	TGTGCCAGCTCACCACCTGGACAAGCTAACTATGGCTACACCTTC	CASSPPGQANYGYTF
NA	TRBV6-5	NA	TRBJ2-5	TGTGCCAGCAGTTACTCCTCGTACCAAGAGACCCAGTACTTC	CASSYSSYQETQYF
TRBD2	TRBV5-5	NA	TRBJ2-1	TGTGCCAGCAGCTTGGCGGGGGGGACCTACAATGAGCAGTTCTTC	CASSLAGGTYNEQFF
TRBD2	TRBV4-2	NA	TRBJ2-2	TGTGCCAGCAGCCAAGATGGATCGCTAGCGGGACGGGGGTTTCGGGCCGGGGAGCTGTTTTTT	CASSQDGSLAGRGFRAGELFF
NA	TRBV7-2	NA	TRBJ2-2	TGTGCCAGCAGCTTAATCCTACAAAGCGGCGGGGAGCTGTTTTTT	CASSLILQSGGELFF
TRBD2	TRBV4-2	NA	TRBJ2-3	TGTGCCAGCAGCCAAGCAAGCCAAGCGGGAGACGGAACAGATACGCAGTATTTT	CASSQASQAGDGTDTQYF
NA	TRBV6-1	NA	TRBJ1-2	TGTGCCAGCGGTGGACACCCTCCTAACTATGGCTACACCTTC	CASGGHPPNYGYTF
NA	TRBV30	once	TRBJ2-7	TGTGCCTGGAGTGTGCTCCGGGGGAGAGAGCAGTACTTC	CAWSVLRGREQYF
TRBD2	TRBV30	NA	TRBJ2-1	TGTGCCTGGAGTACCCCGACTAGCGGGTACAATGAGCAGTTCTTC	CAWSTPTSGYNEQFF
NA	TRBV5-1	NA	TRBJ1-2	TGCGCCAGCAGCTTCAGGGCCCATGGGCCTGGCTACACCTTC	CASSFRAHGPGYTF
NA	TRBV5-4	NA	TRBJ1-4	TGTGCCAGCAGCTTGAATGTTGGGGGGAATCCTAATGAAAAACTGTTTTTT	CASSLNVGGNPNEKLFF
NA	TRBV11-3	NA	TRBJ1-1	TGTGCCAGCAGCTTAGGGTTGAGCACTGAAGCTTTCTTT	CASSLGLSTEAFF
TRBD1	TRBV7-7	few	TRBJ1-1	TGTGCTAGCAGCCAAGGGACAGGGGGGAGAGCTTTCTTT	CASSQGTGGRAFF
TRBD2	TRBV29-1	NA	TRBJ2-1	TGCAGCTCGAAGCGGGACCAGGGCGATGAGCAGTTCTTC	CSSKRDQGDEQFF